The 30 T cell receptor beta chains presented below share a single source sample, sequenced in a study of immune characteristics of hereditary and idiopathic chronic pancreatitis. Patients having total pancreatectomy with islet autotransplantation provided the chronic pancreatitis pancreas tissue. Profiling relied on immunoSEQ multiplex PCR, and the TCRdb table lists in-frame clones only, not all of them. The sample has 11,000 to 15,000 clones, more than 60% seen once. The sequencing sample was made of pancreas tissue with hereditary chronic pancreatitis. These receptors were taken from a human donor with chronic pancreatitis.

The DNA for the CDR3 is TGTGCCAGCTCTATTCGACTAGCACCAACCTACGAGCAGTACTTC. Amino acids: CASSIRLAPTYEQYF. V and J are TRBV18 and TRBJ2-7; 7 nucleotides match TRBD2. Germline values: CDR1 KGHSH, CDR2 LQKENI. The CDR3 covers 15 residues. With 6 bases clipped from V and 2 bases from J, the junction kept 10 bases outside the gene matches.

The rearrangement joins TRBV19 to TRBJ1-1; D gene ambiguous. V lost 5 bases to trimming and J lost 3 bases, with 10 bases between them. The CDR3 extends over 13 amino acids. CDR1 is LNHDA, CDR2 SQIVND, per germline (reference sequence). The CDR3 is CASSVRKDTEAFF. For the CDR3, the DNA is TGTGCCAGTAGTGTACGCAAGGACACTGAAGCTTTCTTT.

The chain is built from TRBV5-1 and TRBJ2-3; TRBD2 matches at 8 bases. Germline V gives CDR1 SGHRS, CDR2 YFSETQ. The CDR3 loop spans 17 amino acids. The V gene end was trimmed by 0 bases and the J gene end by 2 bases; junction bases not matched to a gene: 8. The CDR3: CASSLGAAGGNTDTQYF. In DNA, the CDR3 is TGCGCCAGCAGCTTGGGGGCGGCGGGAGGCAACACAGATACGCAGTATTTT.

Concerning this clone: A junction end diverges from the germline sequence, so it may reflect a read error. The chain combines TRBV5-6 with TRBJ2-7, with D maybe TRBD2 (6 bases). Germline V gives CDR1 SGHDT, CDR2 YYEEEE. This CDR3 contains 13 residues. As DNA, the CDR3 is TGTGCCAGCAGCTTGGCGCGGGGAGAAGAGGGAATCTTC. It codes for CASSLARGEEGIF.

As regards this clone: Relative to the germline gene, one junction end is altered; a read error may explain this. This rearrangement joins TRBV7-7 to TRBJ2-5, with TRBD2 matching 10 bases. The germline V gene has CDR1 SSHAT and CDR2 FNYEAQ (reference sequence). The CDR3 runs to 15 residues. As DNA, the CDR3 is TGTGCTAGCAGCTTAGGGCTAGCGGGAGTCGAGACCCAGTACTTC. Translation: CASSLGLAGVETQYF.

This chain connects TRBV23-1 to TRBJ1-5; TRBD1 matches 7 bases. TRBV23-1 is recorded as an ORF, its role being uncertain. The CDR3 totals 14 residues. Trimming took 9 bases from V and 2 from J; bases not matched to a gene: 7. CDR3 loop: CARPTGKGNQPQHF. DNA of the CDR3: TGCGCCAGGCCGACAGGGAAAGGCAATCAGCCCCAGCATTTT.

The chain employs TRBV19 and TRBJ2-1, with D perhaps TRBD2 (5 bases). The V gene's germline CDR1 is LNHDA and CDR2 SQIVND (reference sequence). This CDR3 comprises 13 residues. Trimming took off 9 bases at V and 3 bases at J, with 12 bases between the two ends. The CDR3 reads CASGLRHYNEQFF. In nucleotides, the CDR3 is TGTGCCAGCGGACTCAGGCACTACAATGAGCAGTTCTTC. Based on the CDR3 plus reference TRBV19 and TRBJ2-1, the full variable domain is DGGITQSPKYLFRKEGQNVTLSCEQNLNHDAMYWYRQDPGQGLRLIYYSQIVNDFQKGDIAEGYSVSREKKESFPLTVTSAQKNPTAFYLCASGLRHYNEQFFGPGTRLTVL.

The rearrangement uses TRBV5-1 and TRBJ2-7, with TRBD2 matching 8 bases. Per germline, CDR1 SGHRS and CDR2 YFSETQ. Trimming removed 4 bases from V and 0 bases from J; junction bases left unmatched: 9. The CDR3 loop spans 16 amino acids. The CDR3 region is CASSPEPSGPSYEQYF. CDR3 in DNA: TGCGCCAGCAGCCCAGAACCTAGCGGGCCCTCCTACGAGCAGTACTTC.

The gene calls are TRBV6-2 or TRBV6-3 and TRBJ2-3; D remains ambiguous. V was pared by 4 bases and J by 3 bases, with 8 bases between. CDR3 length equals 13 residues. Looked up from germline, CDR1 is MNHEY and CDR2 is SVGEGT. The CDR3 spells CASSSAETDTQYF. CDR3 coding DNA: TGTGCCAGCAGTTCGGCCGAGACAGATACGCAGTATTTT.

The chain has TRBV6-5 and TRBJ2-2; 7 positions agree with TRBD1. Looked up from germline, CDR1 is MNHEY and CDR2 is SVGAGI. The V segment lost 4 bases and the J segment 4 bases; nucleotides outside the gene matches: 6. The CDR3 consists of 15 residues. The CDR3 region is CASSSATGRTGELFF. The CDR3, as DNA: TGTGCCAGCAGTTCGGCGACAGGGCGCACCGGGGAGCTGTTTTTT.

This clone was observed a few times. The chain employs TRBV2 and TRBJ2-7; D is undetermined. The germline V gene has CDR1 SNHLY and CDR2 FYNNEI. The CDR3 sequence is 12 residues long. Trimming cost V 7 bases and J 6 bases, with 13 bases left between them. CDR3 sequence: CASTTPLGEQYF. In nucleotides, the CDR3 is TGTGCCAGCACCACGCCGCTAGGCGAGCAGTACTTC.

The chain carries TRBV7-9 and TRBJ2-7, with D hard to call. In germline, CDR1 is SEHNR, CDR2 FQNEAQ (reference sequence). The CDR3 loop spans 13 amino acids. Deletions cut 4 bases from V and 7 bases from J, with 14 bases between. CDR3 in DNA: TGTGCCAGCAGCTCATTACAAGGTCGTGAGCAGTACTTC. This encodes CASSSLQGREQYF.

The CDR3 sequence: CASSDSGGSNEQFF. The CDR3 DNA reads as TGTGCCAGCAGTGACTCTGGCGGGAGTAATGAGCAGTTCTTC. The genes are TRBV6-4 and TRBJ2-1; 7 positions match TRBD2. V lost 0 bases, J lost 7 bases, and 3 bases stayed unmatched. The CDR3 totals 14 residues. Germline V lookup: CDR1 MRHNA, CDR2 SNTAGT.

This rearrangement joins TRBV30 to TRBJ1-6; 7 bases map to TRBD1. The CDR3 sequence is 13 residues long. With 5 bases clipped from V and 5 bases from J, the junction kept 3 bases outside the gene matches. Germline lookup yields CDR1 GTSNPN and CDR2 SVGIG (reference sequence). The CDR3 DNA reads TGTGCCTGGGCCGGGACAGATAATTCACCCCTCCACTTT. Translation gives CAWAGTDNSPLHF.

This rearrangement joins TRBV27 to TRBJ2-1; D is ambiguous. The V end lost 2 bases, the J end lost 5 bases, and 16 bases lay between the germline ends. The CDR3 has 16 residues. The germline V gene encodes CDR1 MNHEY and CDR2 SMNVEV (reference sequence). The CDR3 spells CASSLIRVKVNNEQFF. CDR3 bases: TGTGCCAGCAGTTTAATACGGGTTAAGGTTAACAATGAGCAGTTCTTC.

To note about this clone: An end of the junction does not agree with germline; a read error may underlie this. The chain links TRBV6-1 to TRBJ2-1, with D possibly being TRBD1 (6 bases). This CDR3 region has 14 residues. CDR1 is MNHNS and CDR2 is SASEGT in the germline V gene. CDR3 sequence (DNA): TGTGCCAGCACTGAACAGGGAACCTACAATGAGCAGTTCTTC. Its translation: CASTEQGTYNEQFF.

CDR3 sequence: CASSLWAGGAFGEQFF. The DNA for the CDR3 is TGTGCCAGCAGTTTATGGGCAGGGGGCGCGTTCGGTGAGCAGTTCTTC. This chain joins TRBV28 and TRBJ2-1; 8 bases map to TRBD1. The CDR3 runs to 16 residues. The V segment lost 0 bases and the J segment 9 bases; nucleotides outside the gene matches: 10. From germline, CDR1 is MDHEN and CDR2 SYDVKM.

In DNA form, the CDR3 reads TGCGCCAGCAGCTTCGGGGCGGCGATCTACGAGCAGTACTTC. Its protein is CASSFGAAIYEQYF. The chain links TRBV5-1 to TRBJ2-7; D possibly matches TRBD1 or TRBD2 (5 bases each). Germline-derived CDR1 and CDR2 are SGHRS and YFSETQ. This CDR3 region has 14 residues. V was cut by 2 bases and J by 3 bases, with 12 bases left in between.

The CDR3 reads CASTFQETQYF. CDR3 DNA: TGTGCCAGCACCTTCCAAGAGACCCAGTACTTC. This sequence joins TRBV5-6 and TRBJ2-5; D gene unclear. The germline V gene encodes CDR1 SGHDT and CDR2 YYEEEE. V was shortened by 6 bases and J by 1 base, with 4 bases between the two germline ends. The CDR3 spans 11 residues.

CDR3 DNA: TGTGCCAGCAGCCCTCGGGGAGGGGCCTACGAGCAGTACTTC. It yields the protein CASSPRGGAYEQYF. The chain links TRBV7-9 to TRBJ2-7; TRBD2 matches at 7 bases. The V segment lost 5 bases and the J segment 2 bases; nucleotides outside the gene matches: 6. The germline CDR1 and CDR2 sequences are SEHNR and FQNEAQ (reference sequence). CDR3 length: 14 amino acids.

The chain combines TRBV7-9 with TRBJ2-1; a weak D match, TRBD1 (7 bases). V was pared by 7 bases and J by 2 bases, with 12 bases between. Looked up from germline, CDR1 is SEHNR and CDR2 is FQNEAQ (reference sequence). The CDR3 is 14 residues long. CDR3 protein: CASTRGDTYNEQFF. The CDR3 coding sequence is TGTGCCAGCACCAGGGGGGACACCTACAATGAGCAGTTCTTC.

This CDR3 is CASSIWGAVNTEAFF. DNA of the CDR3: TGTGCCAGTAGCATTTGGGGGGCGGTCAACACTGAAGCTTTCTTT. The chain combines TRBV19 with TRBJ1-1; possibly TRBD1 for D (6 bases). CDR3 length: 15 residues. Trimming removed 6 bases at V and 2 bases at J, with 16 bases between. Per germline, CDR1 LNHDA and CDR2 SQIVND (reference sequence).

The chain couples TRBV5-1 to TRBJ1-4; D remains unclear. V was shortened by 0 bases and J by 8 bases, with 17 bases between the two germline ends. The CDR3 covers 16 residues. Germline loops: CDR1 SGHRS, CDR2 YFSETQ. Here the CDR3 DNA reads TGCGCCAGCAGCTTGGCGACGGCTACTGGTTTAGAAAAACTGTTTTTT. This gives the protein CASSLATATGLEKLFF.

The chain employs TRBV27 and TRBJ1-5; D not certain. V was shortened by 5 bases and J by 1 base, with 6 bases between the two germline ends. Germline CDR1 is MNHEY and CDR2 is SMNVEV (reference sequence). The CDR3 length is 13 residues. Here the CDR3 reads CASSPDSNQPQHF. For the CDR3, the DNA is TGTGCCAGCAGTCCCGACAGCAATCAGCCCCAGCATTTT.

This chain connects TRBV28 to TRBJ1-4; 7 positions match TRBD1. The J segment lost 8 bases and the V segment lost 6 bases, leaving 9 bases of the junction unmatched. Germline V gene data show CDR1 as MDHEN and CDR2 as SYDVKM. The CDR3 has 14 amino acids. The CDR3 nucleotides are TGTGCCAGCAGCGCTACAGGGGCCGGGGAAAAACTGTTTTTT. Translated, it gives CASSATGAGEKLFF.

This chain connects TRBV20-1 to TRBJ2-3, with TRBD2 identical over 13 bases. The junction had 6 bases not matched to a gene; V was cut back by 3 bases and J by 3 bases. In germline, CDR1 is DFQATT, CDR2 SNEGSKA (reference sequence). This CDR3 has 16 amino acids. CDR3 amino acids: CSASGGLAGWTDTQYF. CDR3 DNA: TGCAGTGCTAGTGGGGGACTAGCGGGATGGACAGATACGCAGTATTTT.

V usage is TRBV15 and J usage is TRBJ1-5, with D maybe TRBD1 (5 bases). This CDR3 comprises 17 residues. CDR1 is LNHNV, CDR2 YYDKDF, per germline (reference sequence). V lost 0 bases and J 2 bases, leaving 14 bases between the germline ends. The CDR3 DNA sequence: TGTGCCACCAGCAGAGATCGAGGGGTGGCAGGCAATCAGCCCCAGCATTTT. Residues: CATSRDRGVAGNQPQHF.

This clone showed up just a few times. The chain uses TRBV5-1 and TRBJ2-2; 9 bases line up with TRBD1. CDR1 and CDR2 from the germline V gene are SGHRS and YFSETQ. With V trimmed by 6 bases and J by 2 bases, 5 bases remained unmatched. CDR3 length equals 15 residues. The CDR3 is CASIPGQGNTGELFF. For the CDR3, the DNA is TGCGCCAGCATTCCGGGACAGGGTAACACCGGGGAGCTGTTTTTT.

The rearrangement links TRBV5-1 to TRBJ2-1; the match to TRBD2 covers 13 bases. The junction had 9 bases not matched to a gene; V was cut back by 4 bases and J by 5 bases. CDR1 is SGHRS, CDR2 YFSETQ, per germline. The CDR3 runs to 17 residues. CDR3 DNA sequence: TGCGCCAGCAGCCTATTTCCCGGGACTAGCGGGAACAATGAGCAGTTCTTC. Translated: CASSLFPGTSGNNEQFF.

The rearrangement joins TRBV5-1 to TRBJ2-1, with D unresolved. The CDR3 runs to 13 residues. Trimming pared 4 bases from V and 5 bases from J, leaving 10 bases between. CDR1 is SGHRS, CDR2 YFSETQ, per germline. CDR3 DNA sequence: TGCGCCAGCAGCCCGTACCCTGACAATGAGCAGTTCTTC. This codes for CASSPYPDNEQFF.